This passage covers 30 T cell receptor beta chains from one sample sequenced in a study of blood T cell repertoires in COVID-19. Produced via immunoSEQ multiplex PCR; TCRdb's table is partial and in-frame only. The sample gives 130,000 to 150,000 clones, approximately 91% of which show up once; over 1.5% is in the top ten. The sequencing input was peripheral blood. These receptors were collected from a man between 65 and 85 years old with acute or convalescent COVID-19.

The J gene is TRBJ1-5, the V gene TRBV20-1; D unresolved. The germline gives CDR1 DFQATT, CDR2 SNEGSKA (reference sequence). The ends were cut back, 3 bases at V and 4 bases at J, with 13 bases in the middle. The CDR3 totals 14 residues. The CDR3 DNA sequence: TGCAGTGCTAGTAGTACAACCTCTAATCAGCCCCAGCATTTT. It specifies CSASSTTSNQPQHF.

DNA for the CDR3: TGTGCCAGCAGTCCCCGGTCCAATAATTCACCCCTCCACTTT. It is translated as CASSPRSNNSPLHF. The V gene is TRBV6-5, the J gene TRBJ1-6, with unresolved D. The CDR3 has 14 amino acids. CDR1 and CDR2 (germline): MNHEY, SVGAGI. V was trimmed by 5 bases and J by 5 bases, leaving 10 bases between them.

CDR3 loop: CATPGGSGGPDTQYF. The CDR3 DNA reads as TGTGCCACCCCAGGTGGTAGCGGGGGACCAGATACGCAGTATTTT. The chain uses TRBV7-9 and TRBJ2-3; the match to TRBD2 covers 9 bases. The CDR3 runs 15 residues. CDR1 and CDR2 from the germline V gene are SEHNR and FQNEAQ (reference sequence). After removal of 10 bases from V and 4 bases from J, the junction contained 12 bases not matched to a gene.

CDR3 sequence (DNA): TGTGCCAGCAGGCTAGCGAGCACAGATACGCAGTATTTT. It is translated as CASRLASTDTQYF. This sequence joins TRBV7-9 and TRBJ2-3; tentatively, D is TRBD2 (6 bases). With 6 bases removed from V and 0 bases from J, the gap between germline ends came to 7 bases. From germline, CDR1 is SEHNR and CDR2 FQNEAQ (reference sequence). The CDR3 is 13 amino acids.

The chain is built from TRBV28 and TRBJ1-2; 12 bases are a match to TRBD1. V gave up 5 bases and J gave up 3 bases; unmatched junction bases: 4. This CDR3 region has 15 residues. From germline, CDR1 is MDHEN and CDR2 SYDVKM. The chain's CDR3 is CASSPGTGGHYGYTF. CDR3 DNA sequence: TGTGCCAGCAGTCCCGGGACAGGGGGCCACTATGGCTACACCTTC.

The chain employs TRBV28 and TRBJ2-7; TRBD2 matches at 8 bases. CDR1 and CDR2 from the germline V gene are MDHEN and SYDVKM. The CDR3 totals 14 residues. The V segment lost 5 bases and the J segment 5 bases; nucleotides outside the gene matches: 8. The CDR3 DNA reads as TGTGCCAGCAGTCTAATGACTAGCGCAGACGAGCAGTACTTC. It translates to CASSLMTSADEQYF.

This chain connects TRBV5-1 to TRBJ2-5; D gene unclear. This CDR3 comprises 13 residues. The V end was cut by 2 bases, the J end by 5 bases, with 10 bases between. Looked up from germline, CDR1 is SGHRS and CDR2 is YFSETQ. CDR3 in DNA: TGCGCCAGCAGCTTATCCGTCGGTGAGACCCAGTACTTC. It yields the protein CASSLSVGETQYF.

The sample holds one count of this clone. The J gene is TRBJ1-1, the V gene TRBV5-1, with a weak D call TRBD1 (6 bases). Trimming took off 3 bases at V and 1 base at J, with 13 bases between the two ends. CDR3 length: 15 residues. Germline V gene lookup returns CDR1 SGHRS and CDR2 YFSETQ. The CDR3 region is CASSSGQIQNTEAFF. The CDR3, as DNA: TGCGCCAGCAGCTCCGGACAGATACAGAACACTGAAGCTTTCTTT. Full variable domain (missing parts from reference TRBV5-1 and TRBJ1-1): KAGVTQTPRYLIKTRGQQVTLSCSPISGHRSVSWYQQTPGQGLQFLFEYFSETQRNKGNFPGRFSGRQFSNSRSEMNVSTLELGDSALYLCASSSGQIQNTEAFFGQGTRLTVV.

This chain links TRBV6-6 with TRBJ1-1; 7 bases are shared with TRBD1. J lost 3 bases, V lost 0 bases, and 1 base had no gene match. The V gene's germline CDR1 is MNHNY and CDR2 SVGAGI (reference sequence). The CDR3 has 14 residues. CDR3 protein: CASSYSGTDTEAFF. The CDR3 DNA sequence: TGTGCCAGCAGTTACTCCGGGACAGACACTGAAGCTTTCTTT.

The rearrangement links TRBV5-6 to TRBJ1-5, with 10 nucleotides matching TRBD1. Unmatched junction bases numbered 1, after V lost 3 bases and J lost 7 bases. CDR3 length equals 13 residues. Germline values: CDR1 SGHDT, CDR2 YYEEEE. In nucleotides, the CDR3 is TGTGCCAGCAGCTCGGGACAGGGGCAGCCCCAGCATTTT. Translating it yields CASSSGQGQPQHF.

The chain combines TRBV3-1 (or the pseudogene TRBV3-2) with TRBJ1-5; D remains unclear. CDR3 length: 13 amino acids. CDR1 LGHDT and CDR2 YNNKEL come from the germline V gene (reference sequence). The germline V and J ends were trimmed by 0 bases and 7 bases, with 7 bases remaining between them. CDR3 in DNA: TGTGCCAGCAGCCAAGAAGAGCGCCAGCCCCAGCATTTT. Protein sequence: CASSQEERQPQHF.

This chain uses TRBV7-2 with TRBJ2-7; D possibly corresponds to TRBD1 (5 bases). The CDR3 covers 13 residues. Between the trimmed V and J ends, which lost 4 bases and 4 bases, there was a span of 11 bases. CDR1 SGHTA and CDR2 FQGNSA come from the germline V gene. CDR3 coding DNA: TGTGCCAGCAGCTCCCCTGGGGCGTACGAGCAGTACTTC. This gives the protein CASSSPGAYEQYF.

The genes are TRBV5-4 and TRBJ1-1; perhaps TRBD1 as D (5 bases). This CDR3 region has 14 residues. Germline CDR1 reads SGHNT; CDR2 reads YYREEE (reference sequence). Trimming removed 4 bases at V and 8 bases at J, with 18 bases between. Here the CDR3 reads CASSAQWGSSEAFF. The CDR3 region has the DNA TGTGCCAGCAGCGCCCAATGGGGCAGTTCCGAAGCTTTCTTT.

In DNA form, the CDR3 reads TGCAGTGCTAGTCGGGCAGGGTTGACTAACTATGGCTACACCTTC. This translates into CSASRAGLTNYGYTF. The chain couples TRBV20-1 to TRBJ1-2, with D perhaps TRBD1 (5 bases). The germline V gene encodes CDR1 DFQATT and CDR2 SNEGSKA (reference sequence). The V and J ends lost 3 bases and 0 bases respectively, with 14 bases between them. The CDR3 totals 15 residues.

This chain uses TRBV6-1 with TRBJ2-1; perhaps TRBD2 as D (6 bases). In germline, CDR1 is MNHNS, CDR2 SASEGT. This CDR3 is 16 amino acids long. Trimming pared 1 base from V and 6 bases from J, leaving 16 bases between. CDR3 coding DNA: TGTGCCAGCAGTGAAGGTGCGGGATACAGACCCAATGAGCAGTTCTTC. It specifies CASSEGAGYRPNEQFF.

Only one count was recorded for this clone. The chain links TRBV20-1 to TRBJ2-1, with 7 bases that match TRBD2. This CDR3 has 11 residues. CDR1 is DFQATT and CDR2 is SNEGSKA in the germline V gene (reference sequence). Germline trimming cut 7 bases from V and 8 bases from J; bases unmatched to any gene: 5. The CDR3 spells CSGGRGDEQFF. For the CDR3, the DNA is TGCAGTGGGGGGAGGGGCGATGAGCAGTTCTTC.

CDR3: CASRTGTGGRNYGYTF. The CDR3 DNA is TGTGCCAGCCGTACCGGGACAGGGGGCCGTAACTATGGCTACACCTTC. The rearrangement links TRBV27 to TRBJ1-2, with 12 bases fitting TRBD1. CDR3 length: 16 residues. Germline V gene sequence: CDR1 MNHEY, CDR2 SMNVEV (reference sequence). J lost 1 base, V lost 8 bases, and 8 bases had no gene match.

The rearrangement links TRBV19 to TRBJ1-2; 9 bases align to TRBD1. Germline lookup yields CDR1 LNHDA and CDR2 SQIVND (reference sequence). This CDR3 spans 15 amino acids. Trimming took 5 bases from V and 2 from J; bases not matched to a gene: 6. In DNA, the CDR3 is TGTGCCAGTAGTTCGGTGGGACAGGGAAACTATGGCTACACCTTC. Translated, it gives CASSSVGQGNYGYTF. The full variable domain, in which reference TRBV19 and TRBJ1-2 provide the parts outside the CDR3, is DGGITQSPKYLFRKEGQNVTLSCEQNLNHDAMYWYRQDPGQGLRLIYYSQIVNDFQKGDIAEGYSVSREKKESFPLTVTSAQKNPTAFYLCASSSVGQGNYGYTFGSGTRLTVV.

In nucleotides, the CDR3 is TGTGCCTGGATGGAGGGTTCTGGAAACACCATATATTTT. It yields the protein CAWMEGSGNTIYF. This rearrangement joins TRBV30 to TRBJ1-3; D is uncertain. V lost 4 bases to trimming and J lost 1 base, with 8 bases between them. Germline CDR1 reads GTSNPN; CDR2 reads SVGIG (reference sequence). The CDR3 totals 13 residues.

This clone was seen a handful of times. The chain couples TRBV7-8 to TRBJ1-1; TRBD1 matches 9 bases. The V and J ends lost 2 bases and 8 bases, in that order; junction bases with no gene match: 12. The CDR3 covers 16 residues. The germline V gene has CDR1 SGHVS and CDR2 FQNEAQ. Here the CDR3 DNA reads TGTGCCAGCAGCTTATTTTTCCTTAACAGGGGGCTGGAAGCTTTCTTT. It translates to CASSLFFLNRGLEAFF.

This clone was seen only a few times. The V gene is TRBV18, the J gene TRBJ2-2; a possible D gene is TRBD1 (6 bases). This CDR3 is 17 amino acids long. Trimming left V 2 bases short and J 3 bases short, with 16 bases between. The germline V gene encodes CDR1 KGHSH and CDR2 LQKENI. CDR3 DNA sequence: TGTGCCAGCTCACCAGGGGGCAGCGTCCGCCACACCGGGGAGCTGTTTTTT. Translated, it gives CASSPGGSVRHTGELFF. The whole variable domain, remainder taken from reference TRBV18 and TRBJ2-2, is NAGVMQNPRHLVRRRGQEARLRCSPMKGHSHVYWYRQLPEEGLKFMVYLQKENIIDESGMPKERFSAEFPKEGPSILRIQQVVRGDSAAYFCASSPGGSVRHTGELFFGEGSRLTVL.

The sample holds one count of this clone. Other nucleotide sequences from this sample produce the same CDR3. This rearrangement joins TRBV6-5 to TRBJ1-2, with TRBD1 identical over 10 bases. The CDR3 sequence is 12 residues long. In germline, CDR1 is MNHEY, CDR2 SVGAGI. Trimming took 5 bases from V and 8 from J; bases not matched to a gene: 2. CDR3 sequence reads: CASSQTGGGYTF. DNA for the CDR3: TGTGCCAGCAGTCAGACAGGGGGCGGCTACACCTTC.

V is TRBV19 and J is TRBJ1-1; 8 nucleotides match TRBD1. CDR3 size: 13 residues. V lost 4 bases and J lost 4; bases outside the gene matches: 2. Germline CDR1 and CDR2: LNHDA and SQIVND (reference sequence). The CDR3 DNA reads as TGTGCCAGTAGTAGTCAGGGGGCCACTGAAGCTTTCTTT. Translation: CASSSQGATEAFF.

The chain joins TRBV11-2 to TRBJ2-3; 10 bases fit TRBD2. The CDR3 is 15 residues long. The V gene's germline CDR1 is SGHAT and CDR2 FQNNGV. V dropped 5 bases and J dropped 1; count of bases not matched to a gene: 3. CDR3 region: CASSPGLAGTDTQYF. The DNA of the CDR3 is TGTGCCAGCAGCCCTGGACTAGCGGGCACAGATACGCAGTATTTT.

The chain carries TRBV18 and TRBJ2-5, with 9 bases identical to TRBD2. V lost 2 bases, J lost 1 base, and 5 bases stayed unmatched. The CDR3 is 16 residues long. Germline V gene data show CDR1 as KGHSH and CDR2 as LQKENI. The CDR3 loop reads CASSPEVTSGQETQYF. The CDR3 bases are TGTGCCAGCTCACCAGAGGTGACTAGCGGCCAAGAGACCCAGTACTTC.

Only a few counts were recorded for this clone. V usage is TRBV7-9 and J usage is TRBJ2-3; 10 bases are shared with TRBD2. The CDR3 covers 12 residues. J was trimmed by 5 bases and V by 10 bases; bases with no gene match: 3. The germline V gene has CDR1 SEHNR and CDR2 FQNEAQ (reference sequence). The CDR3 spells CATSGGLDTQYF. CDR3 sequence (DNA): TGTGCCACTAGCGGGGGCCTAGATACGCAGTATTTT. Looking up the rest from reference TRBV7-9 and TRBJ2-3 gives the full variable domain: DTGVSQNPRHKITKRGQNVTFRCDPISEHNRLYWYRQTLGQGPEFLTYFQNEAQLEKSRLLSDRFSAERPKGSFSTLEIQRTEQGDSAMYLCATSGGLDTQYFGPGTRLTVL.

The chain has TRBV6-5 and TRBJ1-3; no clear D. Trimming took 0 bases from V and 4 from J, leaving 13 bases between them. CDR3 length: 16 residues. The germline V gene has CDR1 MNHEY and CDR2 SVGAGI. The CDR3 loop is CASSYSSAIEGNTIYF. For the CDR3, the DNA is TGTGCCAGCAGTTACTCGAGCGCTATCGAGGGAAACACCATATATTTT.

The chain recombines TRBV5-1 with TRBJ2-7; 7 positions match TRBD1. With 7 bases clipped from V and 0 bases from J, the junction kept 10 bases outside the gene matches. In germline, CDR1 is SGHRS, CDR2 YFSETQ. The CDR3 spans 15 residues. The CDR3 sequence is CASQAVAGGSYEQYF. In nucleotides, the CDR3 is TGCGCCAGCCAAGCGGTGGCAGGGGGCTCCTACGAGCAGTACTTC.

This chain connects TRBV28 to TRBJ1-3; D is uncertain. This CDR3 region has 15 residues. Trimming cost V 3 bases and J 0 bases, with 9 bases left between them. The germline V gene has CDR1 MDHEN and CDR2 SYDVKM. CDR3 coding DNA: TGTGCCAGCAGTTTGGGCCAAGCCTCTGGAAACACCATATATTTT. It specifies CASSLGQASGNTIYF.

The V and J genes are TRBV28 and TRBJ2-1; TRBD1 matches 10 bases. The CDR3 extends over 14 amino acids. CDR1 and CDR2 (germline): MDHEN, SYDVKM. V was pared by 7 bases and J by 7 bases, with 7 bases of the junction left unmatched. This chain's CDR3 is CASNLDRGENEQFF. DNA of the CDR3: TGTGCCAGCAACCTGGACAGGGGGGAAAATGAGCAGTTCTTC.